This T cell receptor beta chain was captured in a study of OX40 agonist ivuxolimab in advanced cancers. About the research overall: Clinicians treated patients with ivuxolimab, an agonistic anti-OX40 (CD134) antibody. A male proportion of over 70% was recorded, with mean age around 62 years and range roughly 23 to 79.

J lost 5 bases, V lost 6 bases, and 8 bases had no gene match. Germline-derived CDR1 and CDR2 are MNHNY and SVGAGI (reference sequence). This CDR3 is 14 amino acids long. Systemic immunosuppression or autoimmune disease history was grounds to exclude patients. Only in-frame clones appear in the TCRdb table, and some are missing; sequencing was by immunoSEQ multiplex PCR. The sample yields around 86,000 clones, around four fifths seen once. The genes are TRBV6-6 and TRBJ2-5, with TRBD1 identical over 8 bases. Here the sequenced sample was CD4+ or CD8+ T cells sorted from blood, taken in a trial of the OX40 agonist ivuxolimab. This receptor was obtained from an adult with an advanced solid tumor such as melanoma, head and neck, liver or kidney cancer. The CDR3 loop reads CASSSPGQAETQYF. CDR3 in DNA: TGTGCCAGCAGCAGCCCGGGACAGGCGGAGACCCAGTACTTC.